The clone carrying this T cell receptor (beta chain) has only one observation. This entry belongs to a study of blood T cell repertoires in COVID-19. Whole-study context: Italy, Spain and the United States were the sources of the convalescent and acute COVID-19 samples. In each case, the material was cDNA or gDNA derived from T cells, B-cell-depleted T cells, or PBMCs.

Original methodology: Nucleated cell number was recorded as an estimate derived from reference gene primer amplification. Assay: immunoSEQ multiplex PCR; the TCRdb copy retains only in-frame clones and omits some. V and J calls and clone size come straight from that table; D and trimming were deduced from the DNA. Among approximately 500,000 clones listed, 70% to 90% were seen once. The sequence was obtained from a human donor in a cohort sampled during active COVID-19. The sequencing sample was made of peripheral blood.

The CDR3 protein is CASSPQWWRNTEAFF. In nucleotides, the CDR3 is TGTGCCAGCAGCCCTCAATGGTGGAGGAACACTGAAGCTTTCTTT. This rearrangement joins TRBV5-4 to TRBJ1-1; D is undetermined. Trimming pared 4 bases from V and 1 base from J, leaving 14 bases between. The V gene's germline CDR1 is SGHNT and CDR2 YYREEE (reference sequence). The CDR3 length is 15 residues.